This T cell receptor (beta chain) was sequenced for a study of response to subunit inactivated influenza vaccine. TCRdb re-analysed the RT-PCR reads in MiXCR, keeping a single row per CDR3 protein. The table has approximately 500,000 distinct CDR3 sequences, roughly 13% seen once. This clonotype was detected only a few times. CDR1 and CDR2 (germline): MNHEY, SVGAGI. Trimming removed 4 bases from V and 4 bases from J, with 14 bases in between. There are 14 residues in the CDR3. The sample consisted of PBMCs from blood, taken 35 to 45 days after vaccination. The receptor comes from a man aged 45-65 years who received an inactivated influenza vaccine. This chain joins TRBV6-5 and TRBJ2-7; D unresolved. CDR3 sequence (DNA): TGTGCCAGCAGTTTCCCAATTAGGTGGTACGAGCAGTACTTC. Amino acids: CASSFPIRWYEQYF.